This T cell receptor (beta chain) emerged from a study of blood T cells in healthy people across ages. General study results and limits: Without sorted subsets, naive and antigen-experienced compartments could not be conclusively compared.

The CDR3 length is 15 residues. The germline V gene encodes CDR1 LGHNA and CDR2 YNFKEQ. In regard to this clonotype: Its antigen remains unidentified. At one end, the junction sequence differs from germline, possibly due to a read error.

Individuals who donated were healthy Caucasians from Russia aged roughly 6 to 100. RNA extraction gave at least 5.5 micrograms of total RNA per sample. Alongside a J-beta primer mix, a sample-barcoded 5' primer served in a second PCR lasting roughly 7 to 11 cycles. TCRdb re-called the 5' RACE reads with MiXCR, one entry per CDR3 protein. The table has around 1.5 million distinct CDR3 sequences, about 31% seen once. The V and J genes are TRBV4-2 and TRBJ2-1, with TRBD2 matching over 11 bases. The receptor was isolated from a woman in her 30s in good health. The sequenced sample was blood. The CDR3 sequence is CPSSPLAGAYNEQFF. The CDR3 DNA reads as TGTCCCAGCAGCCCACTAGCGGGGGCATACAATGAGCAGTTCTTC.